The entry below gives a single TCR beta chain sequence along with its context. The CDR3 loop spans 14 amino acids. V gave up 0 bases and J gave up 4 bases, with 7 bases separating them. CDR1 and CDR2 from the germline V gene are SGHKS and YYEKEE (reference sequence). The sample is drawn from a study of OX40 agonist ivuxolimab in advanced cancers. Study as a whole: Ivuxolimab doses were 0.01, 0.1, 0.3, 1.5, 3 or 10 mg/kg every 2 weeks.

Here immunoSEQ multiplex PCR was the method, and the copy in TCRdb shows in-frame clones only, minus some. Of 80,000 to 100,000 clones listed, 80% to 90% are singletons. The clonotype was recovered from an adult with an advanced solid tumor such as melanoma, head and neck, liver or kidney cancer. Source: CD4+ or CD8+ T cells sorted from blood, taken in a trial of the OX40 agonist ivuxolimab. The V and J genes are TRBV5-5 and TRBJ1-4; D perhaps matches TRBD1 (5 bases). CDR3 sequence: CASSLGQLNEKLFF. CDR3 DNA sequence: TGTGCCAGCAGCTTGGGACAGCTTAATGAAAAACTGTTTTTT.